The 7 T cell receptor beta chains given below trace back to one sample, sequenced in a study of blood T cell repertoires in COVID-19. The repertoire was sequenced with immunoSEQ multiplex PCR; TCRdb's copy has only in-frame clones and lacks some. The profile shows around 340,000 clones, approximately 86% of them singletons. Material: PBMCs or T cells enriched from blood (not recorded which). Every receptor here comes from a woman aged 40 to 50 with acute COVID-19.

The chain has TRBV5-4 and TRBJ2-3; 8 bases map to TRBD2. The trim removed 0 bases at V and 6 bases at J, leaving 6 bases unmatched. The CDR3 extends over 15 amino acids. Looked up from germline, CDR1 is SGHNT and CDR2 is YYREEE (reference sequence). The CDR3 DNA is TGTGCCAGCAGCTTGGTAGCGGGATCTTGGGATACGCAGTATTTT. Protein sequence: CASSLVAGSWDTQYF.

This rearrangement joins TRBV4-2 to TRBJ2-2; perhaps TRBD2 as D (6 bases). Germline V gene lookup returns CDR1 LGHNA and CDR2 YNFKEQ. V lost 4 bases, J lost 0 bases, and 18 bases lay in between. The CDR3 consists of 18 residues. The CDR3 region is CASSLDVLASTNTGELFF. CDR3 bases: TGTGCCAGCAGCCTTGACGTCCTAGCGTCGACGAACACCGGGGAGCTGTTTTTT.

The rearrangement links TRBV4-3 to TRBJ2-2, with no clear D. Between the trimmed V and J ends, which lost 0 bases and 5 bases, there was a span of 16 bases. This CDR3 has 17 amino acids. Germline V gene data show CDR1 as LGHNA and CDR2 as YSLEER. The CDR3 DNA is TGCGCCAGCAGCCAAGATGCTTTGCCCGGTGATACCGGGGAGCTGTTTTTT. This encodes CASSQDALPGDTGELFF.

The rearrangement joins TRBV9 to TRBJ2-3, with D hard to call. Deletions cut 4 bases from V and 0 bases from J, with 6 bases between. CDR1 is SGDLS and CDR2 is YYNGEE in the germline V gene. The CDR3 spans 13 residues. The CDR3 protein is CASSSPSTDTQYF. The CDR3 nucleotides read TGTGCCAGCAGCTCCCCAAGCACAGATACGCAGTATTTT.

This chain connects TRBV18 to TRBJ2-4, with 8 bases fitting TRBD1. The ends lost 2 bases at V and 7 bases at J; junction bases unmatched: 7. The germline gives CDR1 KGHSH, CDR2 LQKENI. This CDR3 spans 15 amino acids. The CDR3 protein is CASSPNLGDRNIQYF. In DNA, the CDR3 is TGTGCCAGCTCACCAAATTTAGGGGACAGGAACATTCAGTACTTC.

The V call is TRBV5-6, the J call TRBJ1-6; D perhaps matches TRBD1 (5 bases). This CDR3 is built from 16 residues. Trimming removed 3 bases from V and 5 bases from J, with 15 bases in between. From germline, CDR1 is SGHDT and CDR2 YYEEEE. The DNA for the CDR3 is TGTGCCAGCAGCTGGGGAAACAGGAGAAATAATTCACCCCTCCACTTT. Its protein product is CASSWGNRRNNSPLHF.

V gene TRBV7-2 combines with J gene TRBJ1-5, with a possible D match to TRBD1 (5 bases). This CDR3 comprises 15 residues. Germline V CDR1 and CDR2: SGHTA, FQGNSA. Trimming removed 0 bases from V and 1 base from J, with 7 bases in between. The CDR3 reads CASSLAGQSNQPQHF. In DNA form, the CDR3 reads TGTGCCAGCAGCTTAGCGGGGCAAAGCAATCAGCCCCAGCATTTT.